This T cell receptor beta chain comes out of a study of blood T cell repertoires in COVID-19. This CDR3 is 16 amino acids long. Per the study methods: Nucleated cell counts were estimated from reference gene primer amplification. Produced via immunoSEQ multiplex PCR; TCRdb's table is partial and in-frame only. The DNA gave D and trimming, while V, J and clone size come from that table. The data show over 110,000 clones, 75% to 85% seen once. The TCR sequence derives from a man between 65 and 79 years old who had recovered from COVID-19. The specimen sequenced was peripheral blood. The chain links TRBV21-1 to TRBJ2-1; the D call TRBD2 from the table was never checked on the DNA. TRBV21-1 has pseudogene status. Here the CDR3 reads CASSKAGGLAVNEQFF. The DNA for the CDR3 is TGTGCCAGCAGCAAAGCGGGTGGACTAGCAGTCAATGAGCAGTTCTTC.